The clone carrying this T cell receptor (beta chain) was recorded only once. Its antigen remains unidentified. Trimming cost V 0 bases and J 5 bases; bases outside gene matches: 4. This CDR3 is built from 15 residues. Germline CDR1 reads SGHNT; CDR2 reads YYREEE (reference sequence). TCRdb's copy holds only in-frame clones and misses some; the assay was immunoSEQ multiplex PCR. This table holds roughly 45,000 clones, approximately 90% found once. This sample is drawn from a study of neoadjuvant nivolumab and ipilimumab in lung cancer. Study-level results: Only two of four nivolumab-treated tumors gained richness and clonality by surgery. Resected tumors had greater TCR richness and clonality than uninvolved lung. Only a small number of samples underwent TCR sequencing. Pretherapy blood TCR richness correlated positively with resected tumor richness.

The input for sequencing was blood, taken before neoadjuvant nivolumab, alone or with ipilimumab. The clonotype originates from an adult with non-small cell lung cancer. Some clones in this sample may be carry-over from other donors' samples. V gene TRBV5-4 combines with J gene TRBJ2-7; the match to TRBD1 covers 11 bases. The CDR3 bases are TGTGCCAGCAGCTTGGCAGGACAGGGGGCACACGAGCAGTACTTC. As protein: CASSLAGQGAHEQYF.